A single sample gave rise to the 8 T cell receptor beta chains below, sequenced in a study of response to subunit inactivated influenza vaccine. Using its own MiXCR run on the RT-PCR reads, TCRdb lists one record per CDR3 protein. The sample lists around 530,000 distinct CDR3 sequences, approximately 17% occurring once. Specimen: CD4+ T cells sorted from PBMCs, collected around 2 years after vaccination. The receptors originated from a man aged 50 to 75 who received an inactivated influenza vaccine.

The CDR3: CSVDTSGETQYF. The DNA of the CDR3 is TGCAGCGTTGACACTAGCGGAGAGACCCAGTACTTC. The chain is built from TRBV29-1 and TRBJ2-5; the match to TRBD2 covers 8 bases. The CDR3 totals 12 residues. Losses at the gene ends were 3 bases for V and 4 bases for J; bases not matched to a gene: 1. Germline-derived CDR1 and CDR2 are SQVTM and ANQGSEA.

Concerning this clonotype itself: Its ends do not fully match the called genes, so a read error is possible. The J gene is TRBJ2-5, the V gene TRBV3-1; perhaps TRBD2 as D (6 bases). Germline CDR1 is LGHDT and CDR2 is YNNKEL (reference sequence). The CDR3 loop spans 17 amino acids. CDR3: CVSSQDLLAKPQETQYF. CDR3 sequence (DNA): TGTGTCAGCAGCCAAGATCTCCTAGCGAAACCCCAAGAGACCCAGTACTTC.

V usage is TRBV6-1 and J usage is TRBJ2-5; D is possibly TRBD1 (5 bases). With 6 bases removed from V and 5 bases from J, the gap between germline ends came to 16 bases. Germline V CDR1 and CDR2: MNHNS, SASEGT. The CDR3 totals 14 residues. CDR3 protein: CASSMDIFSETQYF. DNA for the CDR3: TGTGCCAGCAGCATGGACATATTTTCCGAGACCCAGTACTTC.

The V call is TRBV5-6, the J call TRBJ2-1; D may be TRBD2 (6 bases). Trimming stripped 5 bases from V and 6 bases from J, with 15 bases between. This CDR3 spans 14 amino acids. CDR1 and CDR2 (germline): SGHDT, YYEEEE. The CDR3 region is CASRHSGLSNEQFF. In DNA, the CDR3 is TGTGCCAGCAGACATAGCGGTCTTTCCAATGAGCAGTTCTTC.

This clonotype occurred a few times. The chain carries TRBV10-3 and TRBJ2-7; D is unresolved. The CDR3 spans 14 residues. CDR1 and CDR2 from the germline V gene are ENHRY and SYGVKD. The V end lost 3 bases, the J end lost 0 bases, and 9 bases lay between the germline ends. The DNA for the CDR3 is TGTGCCATCAGTGAAGCGTTAAGCTCCTACGAGCAGTACTTC. This gives the protein CAISEALSSYEQYF.

This clonotype was counted between two and nine times. The chain links TRBV15 to TRBJ2-7; TRBD2 matches at 7 bases. Looked up from germline, CDR1 is LNHNV and CDR2 is YYDKDF (reference sequence). The V segment lost 1 base and the J segment 0 bases; nucleotides outside the gene matches: 3. CDR3 length: 15 amino acids. CDR3 region: CATSRAGTTSYEQYF. CDR3 nucleotide sequence: TGTGCCACCAGCAGAGCCGGGACTACCTCCTACGAGCAGTACTTC.

This clonotype was recorded a few times. This chain connects TRBV24-1 to TRBJ2-1; D unclear. CDR3 length: 13 residues. Germline V gene data show CDR1 as KGHDR and CDR2 as SFDVKD. Trimming removed 5 bases from V and 0 bases from J, with 4 bases in between. CDR3 sequence: CATSGGSYNEQFF. DNA for the CDR3: TGTGCCACCAGTGGGGGCTCCTACAATGAGCAGTTCTTC.

The rearrangement uses TRBV29-1 and TRBJ1-1; no firm D call. Germline assignment: CDR1 SQVTM and CDR2 ANQGSEA. The CDR3 covers 14 residues. V was cut by 8 bases and J by 1 base, with 17 bases left in between. The CDR3 here is CSSTLPTANTEAFF. CDR3 nucleotide sequence: TGCAGCTCGACGTTACCTACGGCGAACACTGAAGCTTTCTTT.